Below are 18 T cell receptor beta chains sequenced from a single sample in a study of cytomegalovirus exposure and HLA in healthy donors. The PCR had 60 Vbeta and 13 Jbeta primers. Generated by immunoSEQ multiplex PCR, the TCRdb table keeps only in-frame clones and is missing some. The repertoire holds 55,000 to 85,000 clones, with roughly 85% as singletons. Sequenced input: PBMCs. The receptors stem from a woman in her 30s in good health and CMV-seronegative.

The gene calls are TRBV15 and TRBJ2-2; perhaps TRBD2 as D (6 bases). The CDR3 length is 13 residues. The V gene's germline CDR1 is LNHNV and CDR2 YYDKDF (reference sequence). Trimming left V 1 base short and J 7 bases short, with 7 bases between. The CDR3 region is CATSRVGGGELFF. In DNA form, the CDR3 reads TGTGCCACCAGCAGAGTCGGGGGCGGGGAGCTGTTTTTT.

The chain couples TRBV7-8 to TRBJ2-5; maybe TRBD2 (7 bases). Gene TRBJ2-7 matches the end of the DNA better, so the J call may be wrong. Germline lookup yields CDR1 SGHVS and CDR2 FQNEAQ. This CDR3 is 15 amino acids long. CDR3: CASSLAHLGGDEQYF. The CDR3 DNA is TGTGCCAGCAGCTTAGCGCATTTAGGGGGGGACGAGCAGTACTTC.

The CDR3 sequence is CASSLDASSVETQYF. CDR3 coding DNA: TGTGCCAGCAGCTTAGATGCTAGTAGCGTCGAGACCCAGTACTTC. The V gene is TRBV5-4, the J gene TRBJ2-5; TRBD2 might be the D (5 bases). This CDR3 region has 15 residues. Trimming removed 2 bases from V and 5 bases from J, with 16 bases in between. The germline CDR1 and CDR2 sequences are SGHNT and YYREEE (reference sequence). The full variable domain, completed using reference TRBV5-4 and TRBJ2-5, is ETGVTQSPTHLIKTRGQQVTLRCSSQSGHNTVSWYQQALGQGPQFIFQYYREEENGRGNFPPRFSGLQFPNYSSELNVNALELDDSALYLCASSLDASSVETQYFGPGTRLLVL.

The chain recombines TRBV11-3 with TRBJ2-3; 7 positions match TRBD2. CDR1 and CDR2 (germline): SGHNT, YENEEA. The CDR3 runs to 16 residues. V lost 1 base and J lost 4; bases outside the gene matches: 8. The CDR3 region has the DNA TGTGCCAGCAGCTTAGGGTGGCGGGAGCTCGCAGATACGCAGTATTTT. As protein: CASSLGWRELADTQYF. The full variable domain, with the rest looked up from reference TRBV11-3 and TRBJ2-3, is EAGVVQSPRYKIIEKKQPVAFWCNPISGHNTLYWYLQNLGQGPELLIRYENEEAVDDSQLPKDRFSAERLKGVDSTLKIQPAELGDSAVYLCASSLGWRELADTQYFGPGTRLTVL.

The chain recombines TRBV2 with TRBJ2-7, with 7 bases lining up with TRBD1. Trimming at V came to 4 bases and at J to 2 bases, leaving 5 bases not matched to a gene. Germline CDR1 SNHLY, CDR2 FYNNEI. This CDR3 comprises 14 residues. The chain's CDR3 is CASSGTGPTYEQYF. In DNA, the CDR3 is TGTGCCAGCAGTGGGACAGGCCCAACCTACGAGCAGTACTTC.

This chain links TRBV2 with TRBJ2-5; TRBD2 aligns across 11 bases. V was pared by 6 bases and J by 2 bases, with 5 bases of the junction left unmatched. CDR3 size: 15 residues. Looked up from germline, CDR1 is SNHLY and CDR2 is FYNNEI. CDR3 bases: TGTGCCAGCAGGTTAACTAGCGGGAGTCAAGAGACCCAGTACTTC. Protein product: CASRLTSGSQETQYF.

This clone was detected once. The junction departs from germline at one end; a sequencing error may be responsible. J is TRBJ1-1 and V is TRBV7-9; TRBD1 agrees at 7 bases. The CDR3 contains 15 residues. From germline, CDR1 is SEHNR and CDR2 FQNEAQ (reference sequence). The CDR3 reads CSSSWSDRANTEAFF. In DNA form, the CDR3 reads TGTTCCAGCAGCTGGTCCGACAGGGCGAACACTGAAGCTTTCTTT.

A single count supports this clone. This chain connects TRBV6-1 to TRBJ2-7; D remains unclear. From germline, CDR1 is MNHNS and CDR2 SASEGT. With 2 bases removed from V and 0 bases from J, the gap between germline ends came to 17 bases. The CDR3 runs 17 residues. This chain's CDR3 is CASSETSPRDNSYEQYF. The CDR3 DNA reads as TGTGCCAGCAGTGAAACCTCTCCACGCGACAACTCCTACGAGCAGTACTTC.

CDR3 sequence: CASSLVGLAHQYF. In nucleotides, the CDR3 is TGCGCCAGCAGCTTGGTAGGACTAGCGCATCAGTACTTC. V gene TRBV5-1 combines with J gene TRBJ2-4; 9 nucleotides line up with TRBD2. Germline loops: CDR1 SGHRS, CDR2 YFSETQ. Germline trimming cut 0 bases from V and 12 bases from J; bases unmatched to any gene: 4. CDR3 length equals 13 residues.

The chain recombines TRBV27 with TRBJ1-4; 8 nucleotides line up with TRBD1. V shed 3 bases and J 5 bases; nucleotides not matched to a gene: 8. Looked up from germline, CDR1 is MNHEY and CDR2 is SMNVEV (reference sequence). The CDR3 extends over 16 amino acids. CDR3: CASSFRQGAGNEKLFF. In nucleotides, the CDR3 is TGTGCCAGCAGTTTTCGGCAGGGGGCTGGAAATGAAAAACTGTTTTTT.

This clone was picked up a small number of times. This chain connects TRBV7-9 to TRBJ2-1, with 13 bases that match TRBD2. CDR3 length: 16 residues. The V gene end was trimmed by 5 bases and the J gene end by 4 bases; junction bases not matched to a gene: 5. Germline lookup yields CDR1 SEHNR and CDR2 FQNEAQ (reference sequence). The CDR3 sequence is CASSPGLAGAYNEQFF. Written as DNA, the CDR3 is TGTGCCAGCAGCCCAGGACTAGCGGGAGCTTACAATGAGCAGTTCTTC.

The chain is built from TRBV25-1 and TRBJ2-1; 12 nucleotides match TRBD2. The ends lost 4 bases at V and 7 bases at J; junction bases unmatched: 5. Per germline, CDR1 MGHDK and CDR2 SYGVNS. CDR3 length: 15 residues. CDR3 bases: TGTGCCAGCAGTGCTGCCGGGACTAGCGGGAATGAGCAGTTCTTC. As protein: CASSAAGTSGNEQFF.

This chain uses TRBV15 with TRBJ2-1, with 7 bases that match TRBD2. The V segment lost 0 bases and the J segment 7 bases; nucleotides outside the gene matches: 9. The CDR3 covers 16 residues. Germline CDR1 LNHNV, CDR2 YYDKDF (reference sequence). DNA of the CDR3: TGTGCCACCAGCAGAGATCAAGCGGGATCTTGGAATGAGCAGTTCTTC. It translates to CATSRDQAGSWNEQFF.

The sample holds a few counts of this clone. The V call is TRBV19, the J call TRBJ1-4; D is ambiguous. The V gene lost 5 bases and the J gene lost 6 bases, with 7 bases spanning the gap. Germline loops: CDR1 LNHDA, CDR2 SQIVND (reference sequence). CDR3 size: 12 residues. CDR3 protein: CASSQVDEKLFF. The DNA for the CDR3 is TGTGCCAGTAGTCAGGTTGATGAAAAACTGTTTTTT.

The V call is TRBV28, the J call TRBJ1-2; TRBD1 agrees at 7 bases. V lost 3 bases to trimming and J lost 2 bases; unmatched junction nucleotides: 3. This CDR3 is 14 amino acids long. CDR1 is MDHEN and CDR2 is SYDVKM in the germline V gene. This CDR3 reads CASSLSGQNYGYTF. Here the CDR3 DNA reads TGTGCCAGCAGTTTGTCGGGACAGAACTATGGCTACACCTTC.

The V gene is TRBV7-2, the J gene TRBJ2-1, with 7 positions matching TRBD1. Germline V gene data show CDR1 as SGHTA and CDR2 as FQGNSA. V dropped 1 base and J dropped 4; count of bases not matched to a gene: 7. This CDR3 is 16 amino acids long. CDR3 protein: CASSLGGQPYYNEQFF. Here the CDR3 DNA reads TGTGCCAGCAGCTTAGGGGGACAGCCGTATTACAATGAGCAGTTCTTC.

The chain recombines TRBV2 with TRBJ1-4; TRBD1 matches 7 bases. The CDR3 loop spans 15 amino acids. The trim removed 6 bases at V and 4 bases at J, leaving 8 bases unmatched. Germline CDR1 and CDR2: SNHLY and FYNNEI. The CDR3 here is CASRAGQRLNEKLFF. The CDR3 DNA reads TGTGCCAGCAGGGCGGGACAGAGACTTAATGAAAAACTGTTTTTT.

This clone was picked up one time. At one boundary the junction diverges from the germline segment, which might be a read error. The chain is built from TRBV29-1 and TRBJ2-1, with 10 bases identical to TRBD1. The CDR3 has 14 residues. Per germline, CDR1 SQVTM and CDR2 ANQGSEA. The CDR3 protein is CSVQDRGPVYEQFF. The CDR3 nucleotides are TGCAGCGTTCAAGACAGGGGGCCAGTATATGAGCAGTTCTTC.